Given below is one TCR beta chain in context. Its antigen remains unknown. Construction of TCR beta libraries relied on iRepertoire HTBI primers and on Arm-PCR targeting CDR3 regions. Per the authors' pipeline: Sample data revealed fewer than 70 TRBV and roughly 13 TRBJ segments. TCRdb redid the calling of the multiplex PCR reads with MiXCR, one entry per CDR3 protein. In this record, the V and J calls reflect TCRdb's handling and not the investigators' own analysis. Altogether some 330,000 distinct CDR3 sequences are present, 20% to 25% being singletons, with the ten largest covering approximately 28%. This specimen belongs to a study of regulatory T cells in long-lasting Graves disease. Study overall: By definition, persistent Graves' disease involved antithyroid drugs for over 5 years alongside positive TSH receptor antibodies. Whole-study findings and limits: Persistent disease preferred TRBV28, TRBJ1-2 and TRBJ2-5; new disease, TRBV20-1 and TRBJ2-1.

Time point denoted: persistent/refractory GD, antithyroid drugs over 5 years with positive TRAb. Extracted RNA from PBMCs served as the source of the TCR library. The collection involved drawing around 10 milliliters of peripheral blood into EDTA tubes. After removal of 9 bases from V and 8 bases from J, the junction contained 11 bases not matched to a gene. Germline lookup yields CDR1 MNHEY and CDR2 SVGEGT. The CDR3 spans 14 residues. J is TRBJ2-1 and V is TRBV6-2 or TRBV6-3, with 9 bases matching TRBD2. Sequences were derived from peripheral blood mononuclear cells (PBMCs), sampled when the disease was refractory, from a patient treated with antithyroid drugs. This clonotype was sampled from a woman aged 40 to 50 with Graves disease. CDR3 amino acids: CASGASGRIDEQFF. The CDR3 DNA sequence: TGTGCCAGTGGAGCCAGCGGGAGGATCGATGAGCAGTTCTTC.